One sample yielded the 11 T cell receptor beta chains listed below, sequenced in a study of shared clonotypes between healthy human individuals. Sequencing used immunoSEQ multiplex PCR; TCRdb keeps in-frame clones, though not all of them. The top ten clones hold around 0.13% of a sample with 2 million to 2.5 million clones, almost 96% of them seen once. Specimen: naive CD4+ T cells sorted from blood. Specified subset: CD45RA+ positively selected. These receptor sequences come from a man younger than 30 in good health.

In the case of this clone: Other DNA sequences in this specimen translate into the identical CDR3. The chain links TRBV18 to TRBJ2-5, with D hard to call. The V end was cut by 5 bases, the J end by 2 bases, with 9 bases between. Germline CDR1 is KGHSH and CDR2 is LQKENI. The CDR3 is made up of 13 amino acids. CDR3 loop: CASSTGPQETQYF. The CDR3 DNA reads as TGTGCCAGCTCAACCGGGCCGCAAGAGACCCAGTACTTC. Full variable domain (rest looked up from reference TRBV18 and TRBJ2-5): NAGVMQNPRHLVRRRGQEARLRCSPMKGHSHVYWYRQLPEEGLKFMVYLQKENIIDESGMPKERFSAEFPKEGPSILRIQQVVRGDSAAYFCASSTGPQETQYFGPGTRLLVL.

As regards this clone: In the same sample, other DNA sequences code for this CDR3. CDR3: CASSFSGANVLTF. The CDR3 bases are TGTGCCAGCAGCTTCTCTGGGGCCAACGTCCTGACTTTC. This rearrangement joins TRBV28 to TRBJ2-6; no clear D gene. In germline, CDR1 is MDHEN, CDR2 SYDVKM. This CDR3 has 13 amino acids. V was pared by 6 bases and J by 0 bases, with 3 bases between. Together with reference TRBV28 and TRBJ2-6, the CDR3 gives the full variable domain: DVKVTQSSRYLVKRTGEKVFLECVQDMDHENMFWYRQDPGLGLRLIYFSYDVKMKEKGDIPEGYSVSREKKERFSLILESASTNQTSMYLCASSFSGANVLTFGAGSRLTVL.

The V call is TRBV6-1, the J call TRBJ1-2, with 7 bases aligning to TRBD1. The CDR3 loop spans 13 amino acids. Losses at the gene ends were 6 bases for V and 1 base for J; bases not matched to a gene: 2. CDR1 is MNHNS, CDR2 SASEGT, per germline. Here the CDR3 DNA reads TGTGCCAGCAGAGGGGGCAGTAACTATGGCTACACCTTC. This codes for CASRGGSNYGYTF.

The rearrangement uses TRBV6-6 and TRBJ1-1; D remains unclear. V lost 0 bases and J 4 bases, leaving 12 bases between the germline ends. The CDR3 consists of 15 residues. Per germline, CDR1 MNHNY and CDR2 SVGAGI (reference sequence). CDR3 sequence (DNA): TGTGCCAGCAGTTACTCGGATGGCCCCCCCACTGAAGCTTTCTTT. Amino acid sequence: CASSYSDGPPTEAFF.

This clone was seen only a few times. The V gene is TRBV28, the J gene TRBJ2-7; TRBD1 matches at 8 bases. Germline CDR1 MDHEN, CDR2 SYDVKM. J lost 0 bases, V lost 4 bases, and 5 bases had no gene match. This CDR3 region has 15 residues. As DNA, the CDR3 is TGTGCCAGCAGTTCCGGGGGACAGGACTCCTACGAGCAGTACTTC. Protein sequence: CASSSGGQDSYEQYF.

CDR3 bases: TGTGCCAGCAGCAACAGGGGTACAGATACGCAGTATTTT. Protein sequence: CASSNRGTDTQYF. The chain employs TRBV7-9 and TRBJ2-3; 7 positions match TRBD1. Trimming removed 5 bases from V and 3 bases from J; junction bases left unmatched: 2. The CDR3 is 13 residues long. From germline, CDR1 is SEHNR and CDR2 FQNEAQ (reference sequence). The full variable domain, in which reference TRBV7-9 and TRBJ2-3 provide the parts outside the CDR3, is DTGVSQNPRHKITKRGQNVTFRCDPISEHNRLYWYRQTLGQGPEFLTYFQNEAQLEKSRLLSDRFSAERPKGSFSTLEIQRTEQGDSAMYLCASSNRGTDTQYFGPGTRLTVL.

The rearrangement links TRBV2 to TRBJ2-1; TRBD2 agrees at 11 bases. Trimming cost V 7 bases and J 6 bases; bases outside gene matches: 5. CDR3 length equals 14 residues. Germline V lookup: CDR1 SNHLY, CDR2 FYNNEI. CDR3: CASIAGLAGNEQFF. The CDR3 DNA is TGTGCCAGCATCGCCGGACTAGCGGGCAATGAGCAGTTCTTC.

This rearrangement joins TRBV28 to TRBJ2-1; D may be TRBD1 or TRBD2 (5 bases each). This CDR3 is built from 14 residues. The germline V gene has CDR1 MDHEN and CDR2 SYDVKM. Trimming took 7 bases from V and 2 from J, leaving 12 bases between them. The CDR3 here is CASIRGVAYNEQFF. The CDR3 DNA is TGTGCCAGCATTAGGGGAGTGGCCTACAATGAGCAGTTCTTC.

V gene TRBV4-1 combines with J gene TRBJ2-1, with D maybe TRBD1 (6 bases). Trimming left V 1 base short and J 9 bases short, with 16 bases between. The CDR3 totals 15 residues. Germline V gives CDR1 MGHRA, CDR2 YSYEKL. The CDR3 loop is CASSQGTLRGGEQFF. The CDR3, as DNA: TGCGCCAGCAGCCAAGGGACACTAAGAGGGGGTGAGCAGTTCTTC.

For the CDR3, the DNA is TGTGCCAGTAGTATTTTGAACACCATATATTTT. It encodes CASSILNTIYF. The gene calls are TRBV19 and TRBJ1-3; D gene ambiguous. V dropped 3 bases and J dropped 7 bases, with 4 bases sitting between them. Germline lookup yields CDR1 LNHDA and CDR2 SQIVND (reference sequence). CDR3 size: 11 residues. Based on the CDR3 plus reference TRBV19 and TRBJ1-3, the full variable domain is DGGITQSPKYLFRKEGQNVTLSCEQNLNHDAMYWYRQDPGQGLRLIYYSQIVNDFQKGDIAEGYSVSREKKESFPLTVTSAQKNPTAFYLCASSILNTIYFGEGSWLTVV.

Note on this clone: Additional DNA sequences in this sample encode the identical CDR3. The chain uses TRBV18 and TRBJ1-5, with D unclear. Trimming took off 3 bases at V and 3 bases at J, with 9 bases between the two ends. Germline loops: CDR1 KGHSH, CDR2 LQKENI. The length of the CDR3 is 14 residues. The CDR3 region is CASSPPGPNQPQHF. The CDR3 region has the DNA TGTGCCAGCTCACCCCCCGGTCCCAATCAGCCCCAGCATTTT.